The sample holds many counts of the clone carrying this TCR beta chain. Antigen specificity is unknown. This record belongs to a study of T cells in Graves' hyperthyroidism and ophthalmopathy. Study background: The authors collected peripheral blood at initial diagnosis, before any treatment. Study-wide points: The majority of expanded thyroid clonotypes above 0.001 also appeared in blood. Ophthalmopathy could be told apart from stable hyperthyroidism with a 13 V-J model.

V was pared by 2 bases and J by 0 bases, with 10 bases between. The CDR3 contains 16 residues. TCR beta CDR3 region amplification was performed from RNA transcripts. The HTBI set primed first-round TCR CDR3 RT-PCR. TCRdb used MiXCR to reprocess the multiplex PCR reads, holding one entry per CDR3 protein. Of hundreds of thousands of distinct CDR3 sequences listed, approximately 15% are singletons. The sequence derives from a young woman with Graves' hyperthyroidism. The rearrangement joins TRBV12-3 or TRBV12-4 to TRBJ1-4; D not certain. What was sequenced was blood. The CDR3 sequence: CASSLRHSATNEKLFF. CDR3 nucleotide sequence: TGTGCCAGCAGTTTAAGACACTCTGCAACTAATGAAAAACTGTTTTTT.